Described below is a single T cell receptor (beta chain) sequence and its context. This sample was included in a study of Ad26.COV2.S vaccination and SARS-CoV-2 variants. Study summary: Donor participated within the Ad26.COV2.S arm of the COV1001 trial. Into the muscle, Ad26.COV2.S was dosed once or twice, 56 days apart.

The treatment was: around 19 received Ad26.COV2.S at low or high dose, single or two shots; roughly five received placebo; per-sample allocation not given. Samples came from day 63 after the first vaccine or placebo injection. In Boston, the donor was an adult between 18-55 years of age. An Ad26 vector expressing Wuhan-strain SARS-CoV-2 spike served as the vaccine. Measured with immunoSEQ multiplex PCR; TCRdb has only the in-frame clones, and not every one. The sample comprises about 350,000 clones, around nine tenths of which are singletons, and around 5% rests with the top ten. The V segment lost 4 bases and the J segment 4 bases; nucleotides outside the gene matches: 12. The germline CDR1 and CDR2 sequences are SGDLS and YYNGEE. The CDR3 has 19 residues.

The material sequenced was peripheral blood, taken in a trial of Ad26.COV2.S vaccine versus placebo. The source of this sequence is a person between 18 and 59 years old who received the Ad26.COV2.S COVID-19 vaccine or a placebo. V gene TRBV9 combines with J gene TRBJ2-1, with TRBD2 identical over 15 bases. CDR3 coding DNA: TGTGCCAGCAGCCAACGAGGGACTAGCGGGGGGATGAGATACAATGAGCAGTTCTTC. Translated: CASSQRGTSGGMRYNEQFF.